The 30 T cell receptor beta chains given below trace back to one sample, sequenced in a study of Graves' ophthalmopathy and Graves' hyperthyroidism listed by TCRdb under 2018. The reads were generated on an Illumina HiSeq 2000. For repertoire sequencing, TCR beta CDR3 regions were amplified from RNA transcripts. The first round of RT-PCR was done with HTBI primers and the Qiagen OneStep RT-PCR kit, and was followed by a second round of multiplex PCR, then size selection and purification. In-frame beta chains were kept once TCRdb had trimmed the public reads at Q25 with fastp and called clones with MiXCR. Each entry is one CDR3 protein sequence, shown with its most common DNA and genes. The sample table holds over a million distinct CDR3 sequences, of which roughly 35% were seen once. The biggest ten clones account for 11% of the sample. Sequences were obtained from peripheral blood or thyroid tissue (not recorded which). Every receptor here comes from an adult man with Graves' hyperthyroidism.

This clonotype was seen just once. This may come from a read error, since a much larger clone is one base off. The J gene is TRBJ2-5, the V gene TRBV5-5; D gene ambiguous. Germline values: CDR1 SGHKS, CDR2 YYEKEE (reference sequence). The CDR3 is made up of 15 amino acids. CDR3 DNA: TGTGCCAGCAGCTTAGTCCCGGTTCAGCAAGAGGCCCAGTACTTC. Amino acids: CASSLVPVQQEAQYF.

This clonotype was recorded a few times. The chain has TRBV20-1 and TRBJ2-2; a weak D match, TRBD2 (5 bases). The germline V and J ends were trimmed by 0 bases and 2 bases, with 13 bases remaining between them. Germline V gives CDR1 DFQATT, CDR2 SNEGSKA (reference sequence). This CDR3 comprises 16 residues. Here the CDR3 reads CSARDYERINTGELFF. CDR3 coding DNA: TGCAGTGCTAGAGATTACGAGCGGATAAACACCGGGGAGCTGTTTTTT.

The chain recombines TRBV4-2 with TRBJ2-7, with 9 nucleotides matching TRBD1. The trim removed 8 bases at V and 1 base at J, leaving 9 bases unmatched. This CDR3 contains 15 residues. The germline gives CDR1 LGHNA, CDR2 YNFKEQ. CDR3 region: CASSPRTGASYEQYF. In DNA form, the CDR3 reads TGTGCCAGCTCACCCAGGACAGGGGCGTCCTACGAGCAGTACTTC.

This clonotype showed up just a few times. V and J are TRBV4-2 and TRBJ2-7, with D tentatively TRBD1 (6 bases). The CDR3 length is 13 residues. With 3 bases removed from V and 2 bases from J, the gap between germline ends came to 8 bases. In germline, CDR1 is LGHNA, CDR2 YNFKEQ. The CDR3 nucleotides are TGTGCCAGCAGCCAGACAGGAACCTACGAGCAGTACTTC. Residues: CASSQTGTYEQYF.

In its sample, this clonotype was seen many times. The rearrangement links TRBV10-3 to TRBJ1-1; D gene unclear. Germline values: CDR1 ENHRY, CDR2 SYGVKD. Trimming pared 4 bases from V and 9 bases from J, leaving 9 bases between. The CDR3 runs to 11 residues. The CDR3 sequence is CAISGYRKAFF. The CDR3 DNA reads as TGTGCCATCAGTGGCTATCGTAAAGCTTTCTTT.

Worth noting for this clonotype: This may be a read error: a much more frequent sequence differs by one nucleotide. The V and J genes are TRBV20-1 and TRBJ1-2; tentatively, D is TRBD1 (6 bases). Germline V gives CDR1 DFQATT, CDR2 SNEGSKA (reference sequence). The length of the CDR3 is 12 residues. V was trimmed by 6 bases and J by 6 bases, leaving 14 bases between them. The CDR3 sequence: CSAPTGPHGYTF. CDR3 DNA sequence: TGCAGTGCACCGACAGGCCCACATGGCTACACCTTC.

This clonotype was detected ten times or more. This chain connects TRBV7-2 to TRBJ1-3; D is undetermined. The germline V gene encodes CDR1 SGHTA and CDR2 FQGNSA. The CDR3 consists of 16 residues. Trimming removed 4 bases at V and 0 bases at J, with 13 bases between. This CDR3 reads CASSSWAHSSGNTIYF. The CDR3 coding sequence is TGTGCCAGCAGCTCCTGGGCTCACTCCTCTGGAAACACCATATATTTT.

This clonotype has a count of ten or more. The chain employs TRBV10-3 and TRBJ1-1; no definite D call. This CDR3 comprises 13 residues. Trimming took 3 bases from V and 3 from J, leaving 8 bases between them. CDR1 ENHRY and CDR2 SYGVKD come from the germline V gene. DNA for the CDR3: TGTGCCATCAGTGAATCGTTGGACACTGAAGCTTTCTTT. Its translation: CAISESLDTEAFF.

As to this clonotype: Its ends do not fully match the called genes, so a read error is possible. The chain links TRBV25-1 to TRBJ1-5; 7 nucleotides match TRBD1. The germline V gene encodes CDR1 MGHDK and CDR2 SYGVNS. The CDR3 loop spans 19 amino acids. CDR3 DNA sequence: TGCGCCAGCAGTGAATATGAGGGGGCGGCAGCCGGACTAAATCAGCCCCAGCATTTT. This translates into CASSEYEGAAAGLNQPQHF.

A few counts support this clonotype. The rearrangement uses TRBV12-3 or TRBV12-4 and TRBJ2-7; either TRBD1 or TRBD2 may fit D (5 bases each). This CDR3 is built from 15 residues. Trimming pared 6 bases from V and 2 bases from J, leaving 17 bases between. CDR3 sequence (DNA): TGTGCCAGCAGCCGGGACGGGACGGAAACCTACGAGCAGTACTTC. It specifies CASSRDGTETYEQYF.

There are many counts of this clonotype. V and J are TRBV9 and TRBJ2-2, with a tentative D call TRBD1 (6 bases). V gave up 2 bases and J gave up 3 bases, with 14 bases separating them. CDR3 length: 16 amino acids. Germline CDR1 is SGDLS and CDR2 is YYNGEE. In DNA, the CDR3 is TGTGCCAGCAGCGTCACAGCCAGGGGAGACACCGGGGAGCTGTTTTTT. Translating gives CASSVTARGDTGELFF.

This clonotype was seen repeatedly, ten times or more. The gene calls are TRBV12-3 or TRBV12-4 and TRBJ2-7; the D gene is possibly TRBD1 (5 bases). The length of the CDR3 is 12 residues. V lost 4 bases and J 5 bases, leaving 9 bases between the germline ends. In DNA form, the CDR3 reads TGTGCCAGCAGTTCTACAGGCCACGAGCAGTACTTC. Its translation: CASSSTGHEQYF.

Points on this clonotype: This could be a read error, since a much larger clone is one nucleotide away. The chain is built from TRBV10-2 and TRBJ1-2; no definite D call. This CDR3 region has 11 residues. Between the trimmed V and J ends, which lost 5 bases and 6 bases, there was a span of 7 bases. Germline CDR1 is WSHSY and CDR2 is SAAADI. The CDR3 loop reads CASSNTDGYTF. CDR3 sequence (DNA): TGCGCCAGCAGTAATACAGATGGCTACACCTTC.

A note on this clonotype: This sequence may be a read error, since a much larger clone differs from it by one base. For the CDR3, the DNA is TGTGCCAGCGGCGTTGACAACTACGAGCAGTACTTC. This translates into CASGVDNYEQYF. The gene calls are TRBV9 and TRBJ2-7, with D uncertain. The CDR3 runs 12 residues. Germline V gives CDR1 SGDLS, CDR2 YYNGEE.

CDR3 nucleotides: TGTGCCAGCAGCCCGACAAAGGCGGGAGAAGAGACCCAGTACTTC. This encodes CASSPTKAGEETQYF. The chain carries TRBV7-2 and TRBJ2-5; TRBD2 matches at 7 bases. The CDR3 is 15 residues long. Trimming cost V 5 bases and J 3 bases; bases outside gene matches: 9. Germline V gene sequence: CDR1 SGHTA, CDR2 FQGNSA.

Of note for this clonotype: A read error may produce the germline difference seen at one junction end. The chain employs TRBV14 and TRBJ2-2; 9 positions match TRBD1. This CDR3 spans 16 amino acids. Germline values: CDR1 SGHDN, CDR2 FVKESK. The CDR3 DNA reads TGTGCCAGCAGCCGAACAGGGGGCGCGAACACCGGGGAGGTGCTTTTT. Translation gives CASSRTGGANTGEVLF.

Only a few counts were recorded for this clonotype. J is TRBJ1-6 and V is TRBV20-1; D is possibly TRBD1 (6 bases). The germline CDR1 and CDR2 sequences are DFQATT and SNEGSKA (reference sequence). This CDR3 contains 15 residues. V was pared by 5 bases and J by 7 bases, with 18 bases between. CDR3 region: CSADNRERANSPLHF. The CDR3 DNA sequence: TGCAGTGCTGACAACAGGGAGAGAGCGAATTCACCCCTCCACTTT.

This clonotype was observed a few times. Compared with germline, one end of the junction differs, possibly owing to a read error. The chain joins TRBV4-2 to TRBJ1-5, with a tentative D call TRBD1 (6 bases). The germline V gene has CDR1 LGHNA and CDR2 YNFKEQ. CDR3 size: 15 residues. The CDR3 loop is CASSEDRSSRQPQHF. DNA of the CDR3: TGTGCCAGCAGCGAAGACAGGAGCTCGAGGCAGCCCCAGCATTTT.

This clonotype was counted ten times or more. V usage is TRBV28 and J usage is TRBJ1-1, with no clear D. From germline, CDR1 is MDHEN and CDR2 SYDVKM. The CDR3 is 13 residues long. The V gene lost 8 bases and the J gene lost 3 bases, with 13 bases spanning the gap. CDR3 residues: CASGSEIDTEAFF. The DNA for the CDR3 is TGTGCCAGCGGCAGTGAGATAGACACTGAAGCTTTCTTT.

The chain combines TRBV6-2 or TRBV6-3 with TRBJ1-5; D remains unclear. CDR1 and CDR2 (germline): MNHEY, SVGEGT. This CDR3 is built from 12 residues. Trimming stripped 6 bases from V and 11 bases from J, with 14 bases between. The CDR3 bases are TGTGCCAGCAGCCCATCTTGGCGTGCCCAGCATTTT. Translation gives CASSPSWRAQHF.

The table lists this clonotype with many counts. The chain recombines TRBV20-1 with TRBJ1-3; TRBD1 aligns across 10 bases. The CDR3 totals 13 residues. The junction had 1 base not matched to a gene; V was cut back by 0 bases and J by 8 bases. Germline V CDR1 and CDR2: DFQATT, SNEGSKA (reference sequence). Here the CDR3 DNA reads TGCAGTGCTAGAGATGGACAGGGGGACACCATATATTTT. Translated, it gives CSARDGQGDTIYF.

This clonotype was counted between two and nine times. This chain links TRBV6-6 with TRBJ1-2; D unresolved. Germline values: CDR1 MNHNY, CDR2 SVGAGI (reference sequence). There are 15 residues in the CDR3. V lost 5 bases, J lost 4 bases, and 17 bases lay in between. CDR3: CASSLSNSVLYGYTF. DNA for the CDR3: TGTGCCAGCAGTCTAAGCAACAGTGTCCTCTATGGCTACACCTTC.

This clonotype was observed a handful of times. The rearrangement joins TRBV20-1 to TRBJ2-7; a weak D match, TRBD2 (6 bases). This CDR3 has 15 residues. Germline V lookup: CDR1 DFQATT, CDR2 SNEGSKA (reference sequence). The V and J ends lost 0 bases and 4 bases respectively, with 16 bases between them. The CDR3 bases are TGCAGTGCTAGAGAGAGCCGGGGCGGGGAGTACGAGCAGTACTTC. Protein product: CSARESRGGEYEQYF.

This clonotype was detected a few times. V and J are TRBV5-1 and TRBJ1-4, with 7 bases fitting TRBD1. Germline loops: CDR1 SGHRS, CDR2 YFSETQ. This CDR3 region has 17 residues. With 0 bases clipped from V and 3 bases from J, the junction kept 8 bases outside the gene matches. The CDR3 loop is CASSLGHTGDANEKLFF. The CDR3 coding sequence is TGCGCCAGCAGCTTGGGCCACACAGGGGACGCTAATGAAAAACTGTTTTTT.

About this clonotype itself: This could be a read error, since a much larger clone is one nucleotide away. The V and J genes are TRBV2 and TRBJ2-7, with no clear D. The germline V gene encodes CDR1 SNHLY and CDR2 FYNNEI. The CDR3 contains 12 residues. CDR3 sequence (DNA): TGTGCCAGCAGGGTCCCCTCCATCGAGCAGCACTTC. Translation gives CASRVPSIEQHF.

V is TRBV10-3 and J is TRBJ2-5; the D gene is possibly TRBD2 (6 bases). Trimming cost V 5 bases and J 7 bases, with 14 bases left between them. The CDR3 is 13 residues long. The germline V gene has CDR1 ENHRY and CDR2 SYGVKD. The CDR3 sequence: CAISPRGMRTQYF. Written as DNA, the CDR3 is TGTGCCATCAGTCCTCGCGGGATGAGGACCCAGTACTTC.

The sample holds a few counts of this clonotype. This rearrangement joins TRBV9 to TRBJ2-5, with 9 bases fitting TRBD2. Germline CDR1 SGDLS, CDR2 YYNGEE. V lost 2 bases, J lost 5 bases, and 10 bases stayed unmatched. The CDR3 is 16 residues long. The CDR3 DNA follows: TGTGCCAGCAGCGTGGCCCTTAGCGGGAGCGGGGAGACCCAGTACTTC. Residues: CASSVALSGSGETQYF. Full variable domain (outside the CDR3, taken from reference TRBV9 and TRBJ2-5): DSGVTQTPKHLITATGQRVTLRCSPRSGDLSVYWYQQSLDQGLQFLIQYYNGEERAKGNILERFSAQQFPDLHSELNLSSLELGDSALYFCASSVALSGSGETQYFGPGTRLLVL.

The V call is TRBV2, the J call TRBJ1-1, with 11 bases lining up with TRBD1. The V and J ends lost 3 bases and 5 bases, in that order; junction bases with no gene match: 2. This CDR3 contains 14 residues. Germline-derived CDR1 and CDR2 are SNHLY and FYNNEI. The CDR3 DNA reads TGTGCCAGCAGTGATTGGGACAGGGGGACTGAAGCTTTCTTT. It is translated as CASSDWDRGTEAFF. The entire variable domain, with the rest obtained from reference TRBV2 and TRBJ1-1, is as follows: EPEVTQTPSHQVTQMGQEVILRCVPISNHLYFYWYRQILGQKVEFLVSFYNNEISEKSEIFDDQFSVERPDGSNFTLKIRSTKLEDSAMYFCASSDWDRGTEAFFGQGTRLTVV.

The chain recombines TRBV20-1 with TRBJ2-5; 11 bases fit TRBD2. Per germline, CDR1 DFQATT and CDR2 SNEGSKA (reference sequence). The CDR3 is made up of 15 amino acids. V gave up 5 bases and J gave up 0 bases; unmatched junction bases: 5. CDR3 in DNA: TGCAGTGCTGGGAATAGCGGGAGGGACCAAGAGACCCAGTACTTC. It translates to CSAGNSGRDQETQYF.

V and J are TRBV29-1 and TRBJ2-2; 8 bases match TRBD1. The germline gives CDR1 SQVTM, CDR2 ANQGSEA. CDR3 size: 15 residues. Losses at the gene ends were 3 bases for V and 2 bases for J; bases not matched to a gene: 5. The CDR3 bases are TGCAGCGTTGAGGACAGGGACCTTAACACCGGGGAGCTGTTTTTT. Translating it yields CSVEDRDLNTGELFF.